Listed below are T cell receptor beta chains from one sample, sequenced in a study of CD8 T cells in ankylosing spondylitis. MiXCR, applied by TCRdb to the 5' RACE reads, yields one record per CDR3 protein. This sample yields approximately 46,000 distinct CDR3 sequences, of which about 10% are seen a single time; 1.4% belongs to the top ten. Sequenced sample: blood, either unsorted or a sorted T cell fraction (not recorded which). These receptors were taken from a male donor with ankylosing spondylitis or in good health (not recorded which). CDR3s leave out the opening cysteine and the closing phenylalanine or tryptophan. Each record gives: J gene, V gene, CDR3 protein.

J gene: TRBJ1-2; V gene: TRBV5-1; CDR3 protein: ASSLDSSYGYT
J gene: TRBJ2-1; V gene: TRBV27; CDR3 protein: ASSNWSGNEQF
J gene: TRBJ1-1; V gene: TRBV6-5; CDR3 protein: ASSYSGGSTEAF
J gene: TRBJ1-4; V gene: TRBV5-1; CDR3 protein: ASSLEPGGTNEKLF
J gene: TRBJ2-3; V gene: TRBV12-3/TRBV12-4; CDR3 protein: ASSLSGRTDTQY
J gene: TRBJ1-1; V gene: TRBV5-1; CDR3 protein: ASSPEAGVRTEAF
J gene: TRBJ2-2; V gene: TRBV10-3; CDR3 protein: AITGDTGELF
J gene: TRBJ1-1; V gene: TRBV3-1; CDR3 protein: ASSQSGNTEAF
J gene: TRBJ1-5; V gene: TRBV12-3/TRBV12-4; CDR3 protein: ASSLNAGTGINQPQH
J gene: TRBJ1-1; V gene: TRBV6-1; CDR3 protein: ASSPSYDRDTEAF
J gene: TRBJ1-1; V gene: TRBV6-5; CDR3 protein: ASSYSRGEMNTEAF
J gene: TRBJ2-1; V gene: TRBV12-3/TRBV12-4; CDR3 protein: ASIYDSSYNEQF
J gene: TRBJ1-5; V gene: TRBV19; CDR3 protein: ASSREDTNQPQH
J gene: TRBJ1-1; V gene: TRBV10-2; CDR3 protein: ASTTGDTEAF
J gene: TRBJ2-1; V gene: TRBV18; CDR3 protein: ASSPLGQGVSGEQF
J gene: TRBJ1-1; V gene: TRBV5-1; CDR3 protein: ASSLDGGDTEAF
J gene: TRBJ1-3; V gene: TRBV3-1; CDR3 protein: ASSQDFRDSGNTIY
J gene: TRBJ2-3; V gene: TRBV6-4; CDR3 protein: ASSGTSGTDTQY
J gene: TRBJ2-5; V gene: TRBV7-7; CDR3 protein: ASSATGRVETQY
J gene: TRBJ2-1; V gene: TRBV6-1; CDR3 protein: ASSDGGRWEQF
J gene: TRBJ2-3; V gene: TRBV5-1; CDR3 protein: ASKATPSTDTQY
J gene: TRBJ1-5; V gene: TRBV29-1; CDR3 protein: SAGGQSNQPQH
J gene: TRBJ1-5; V gene: TRBV12-3/TRBV12-4; CDR3 protein: ASNRARGPNQPQH
J gene: TRBJ2-3; V gene: TRBV7-2; CDR3 protein: ASSLDGKSTDTQY
J gene: TRBJ1-2; V gene: TRBV5-1; CDR3 protein: ASSGDNYGYT
J gene: TRBJ1-2; V gene: TRBV5-1; CDR3 protein: ASSLNRDSVYGYT
J gene: TRBJ1-1; V gene: TRBV6-5; CDR3 protein: ASSLPGGPNTEAF
J gene: TRBJ2-7; V gene: TRBV7-2; CDR3 protein: ASSGRDSSYEQY
J gene: TRBJ2-1; V gene: TRBV2; CDR3 protein: AAGGKNYNEQF
J gene: TRBJ1-4; V gene: TRBV6-1; CDR3 protein: ATNRAPTTNEKLF
J gene: TRBJ2-1; V gene: TRBV7-9; CDR3 protein: ASSLLDHNEQF
J gene: TRBJ2-2; V gene: TRBV29-1; CDR3 protein: SVPKRGANTGELF
J gene: TRBJ1-5; V gene: TRBV7-8; CDR3 protein: ASRSGANQPQH
J gene: TRBJ1-1; V gene: TRBV10-3; CDR3 protein: AISESGRWGNRDTEAF
J gene: TRBJ2-7; V gene: TRBV5-1; CDR3 protein: ASSAEGFEQY
J gene: TRBJ1-1; V gene: TRBV9; CDR3 protein: ASTLWGGSPREAF
J gene: TRBJ2-2; V gene: TRBV11-1; CDR3 protein: ASSIMAADGELF
J gene: TRBJ2-7; V gene: TRBV29-1; CDR3 protein: SVGGDRGYHEQY
J gene: TRBJ2-5; V gene: TRBV12-3/TRBV12-4; CDR3 protein: ASSPGVRGSKETQY
J gene: TRBJ1-1; V gene: TRBV20-1; CDR3 protein: SARGFTSGTGVNTEAF
J gene: TRBJ2-3; V gene: TRBV24-1; CDR3 protein: ATSDSLAGGATDTQY
J gene: TRBJ2-1; V gene: TRBV5-1; CDR3 protein: ASSLGGQNIEQF
J gene: TRBJ1-2; V gene: TRBV5-6; CDR3 protein: ASIKYPGYGYT